Each of the 20 T cell receptor beta chains below was sequenced from the same sample in a study of blood T cell repertoires in COVID-19. Profiling relied on immunoSEQ multiplex PCR, and the TCRdb table lists in-frame clones only, not all of them. The sample has about 77,000 clones; 73% are singletons. The sequencing sample was made of peripheral blood. These receptors all stem from a man aged 60 to 69 with acute or convalescent COVID-19.

The CDR3 region is CASSQFGRTGTYNEQFF. The DNA for the CDR3 is TGTGCCAGCAGCCAATTCGGGCGGACAGGGACCTACAATGAGCAGTTCTTC. The chain links TRBV3-1 (or the pseudogene TRBV3-2) to TRBJ2-1, with 8 bases that match TRBD1. In germline, CDR1 is LGHDT, CDR2 YNNKEL (reference sequence). The CDR3 extends over 17 amino acids. J was trimmed by 2 bases and V by 2 bases; bases with no gene match: 8.

V gene TRBV5-4 combines with J gene TRBJ2-7; 13 bases are a match to TRBD2. J gave up 6 bases and V 4 bases, and 4 bases lay outside the gene matches. CDR1 and CDR2 from the germline V gene are SGHNT and YYREEE (reference sequence). The CDR3 spans 14 residues. The CDR3 DNA reads as TGTGCCAGCAGCAATGGACTAGCGGGAGCCGAGCAGTACTTC. This encodes CASSNGLAGAEQYF.

V usage is TRBV6-1 and J usage is TRBJ1-5; D gene unclear. Trimming left V 1 base short and J 4 bases short, with 14 bases between. This CDR3 is built from 16 residues. Germline CDR1 and CDR2: MNHNS and SASEGT. The CDR3 nucleotides read TGTGCCAGCAGTGAAGGGTTGCGGTCTTGGAATCAGCCCCAGCATTTT. This translates into CASSEGLRSWNQPQHF.

This clone has a handful of counts. V is TRBV19 and J is TRBJ1-5; 8 positions agree with TRBD1. The CDR3 is 13 amino acids. Germline assignment: CDR1 LNHDA and CDR2 SQIVND (reference sequence). The J segment lost 2 bases and the V segment lost 10 bases, leaving 4 bases of the junction unmatched. CDR3 sequence (DNA): TGTGCCACCGACAGGGGTGGCAATCAGCCCCAGCATTTT. Translating gives CATDRGGNQPQHF. Drawing the rest from reference TRBV19 and TRBJ1-5, the complete variable domain is DGGITQSPKYLFRKEGQNVTLSCEQNLNHDAMYWYRQDPGQGLRLIYYSQIVNDFQKGDIAEGYSVSREKKESFPLTVTSAQKNPTAFYLCATDRGGNQPQHFGDGTRLSIL.

The chain joins TRBV9 to TRBJ2-7; 8 positions agree with TRBD2. From germline, CDR1 is SGDLS and CDR2 YYNGEE. There are 14 residues in the CDR3. V was clipped by 0 bases and J by 2 bases; unmatched bases: 1. In DNA, the CDR3 is TGTGCCAGCAGCGTAGGAGCGGGGGCCTACGAGCAGTACTTC. It codes for CASSVGAGAYEQYF.

The J gene is TRBJ2-7, the V gene TRBV7-2; 11 bases agree with TRBD2. V shed 6 bases, J shed 0 bases, and the junction held 4 bases outside the gene matches. This CDR3 has 15 amino acids. Germline CDR1 reads SGHTA; CDR2 reads FQGNSA. The CDR3 protein is CASRLAGVPSYEQYV. CDR3 in DNA: TGTGCCAGCAGACTAGCGGGGGTCCCCTCCTACGAGCAGTACGTC.

This chain connects TRBV21-1 to TRBJ1-2; TRBD1, the table's D call, was not compared with the DNA. TRBV21-1 is a pseudogene segment. The CDR3 runs to 15 residues. The CDR3 reads CASSKAGRGNYGYTF. CDR3 DNA sequence: TGTGCCAGCAGCAAAGCGGGCAGGGGAAACTATGGCTACACCTTC.

This chain links TRBV18 with TRBJ1-3; D not resolved. V was clipped by 6 bases and J by 0 bases, with 15 bases between them. Germline V gene sequence: CDR1 KGHSH, CDR2 LQKENI. CDR3 length: 16 residues. CDR3 bases: TGTGCCAGCTCCCGCAACAACCACCGCTCTGGAAACACCATATATTTT. This gives the protein CASSRNNHRSGNTIYF.

The V call is TRBV11-3, the J call TRBJ1-2, with D hard to call. The CDR3 totals 14 residues. The V gene lost 5 bases and the J gene lost 2 bases, with 12 bases spanning the gap. Looked up from germline, CDR1 is SGHNT and CDR2 is YENEEA. In DNA form, the CDR3 reads TGTGCCAGCAGCCTAACTCACGCCAACTATGGCTACACCTTC. It specifies CASSLTHANYGYTF.

The table lists this clone with a few counts. The CDR3 DNA reads as TGTGCCAGCAGTCAGGGTTTTGGCACAGATACGCAGTATTTT. This translates into CASSQGFGTDTQYF. V and J are TRBV11-3 and TRBJ2-3; tentatively, D is TRBD1 (5 bases). V was shortened by 6 bases and J by 1 base, with 11 bases between the two germline ends. CDR3 length equals 14 residues. CDR1 SGHNT and CDR2 YENEEA come from the germline V gene.

J is TRBJ2-1 and V is TRBV7-2; D perhaps matches TRBD2 (5 bases). Germline V lookup: CDR1 SGHTA, CDR2 FQGNSA. The CDR3 contains 14 residues. Between the trimmed V and J ends, which lost 5 bases and 3 bases, there was a span of 11 bases. For the CDR3, the DNA is TGTGCCAGCAGCACCGCCGGGAACTACAATGAGCAGTTCTTC. It codes for CASSTAGNYNEQFF.

This clone was detected ten times or more. The CDR3 DNA follows: TGTGCCTGGAGTGTACCGGGAGCTGGGGTGCAGTACTTC. Its translation: CAWSVPGAGVQYF. V gene TRBV30 combines with J gene TRBJ2-7; possible D gene TRBD2, 6 bases. The CDR3 is 13 residues long. Germline CDR1 reads GTSNPN; CDR2 reads SVGIG (reference sequence). V gave up 0 bases and J gave up 9 bases, with 15 bases separating them.

The V and J genes are TRBV11-2 and TRBJ2-5, with unresolved D. Germline V gives CDR1 SGHAT, CDR2 FQNNGV. V was clipped by 0 bases and J by 4 bases, with 9 bases between them. The CDR3 covers 14 residues. This chain's CDR3 is CASSLDLTVETQYF. The CDR3 coding sequence is TGTGCCAGCAGCTTAGATTTAACAGTAGAGACCCAGTACTTC.

The chain uses TRBV10-1 and TRBJ2-1, with 15 positions matching TRBD2. Looked up from germline, CDR1 is WNHNN and CDR2 is SYGVQD (reference sequence). Trimming took 3 bases from V and 5 from J; bases not matched to a gene: 2. The CDR3 totals 16 residues. The CDR3 sequence is CASSERTSGGDNEQFF. In DNA, the CDR3 is TGCGCCAGCAGTGAACGGACTAGCGGGGGGGACAATGAGCAGTTCTTC.

This chain links TRBV19 with TRBJ1-4, with a possible D match to TRBD1 (6 bases). Germline V gene sequence: CDR1 LNHDA, CDR2 SQIVND (reference sequence). This CDR3 comprises 16 residues. Trimming cost V 1 base and J 3 bases, with 12 bases left between them. CDR3 residues: CASSIVVGQANEKLFF. The CDR3 DNA reads TGTGCCAGTAGTATAGTAGTGGGACAAGCTAATGAAAAACTGTTTTTT.

The V call is TRBV11-1, the J call TRBJ1-2; tentative D call: TRBD1 (5 bases). CDR3 length: 16 residues. The germline V and J ends were trimmed by 5 bases and 5 bases, with 21 bases remaining between them. CDR1 is SGHAT, CDR2 FQDESV, per germline (reference sequence). CDR3 amino acids: CASSTSGQQWDYGYTF. The CDR3 DNA sequence: TGTGCCAGCAGCACATCAGGGCAACAGTGGGATTATGGCTACACCTTC.

Remarks on this clone: Additional DNA sequences in this sample encode the identical CDR3. The genes are TRBV11-2 and TRBJ2-3; weak D call: TRBD1 (6 bases). With 5 bases removed from V and 3 bases from J, the gap between germline ends came to 12 bases. The CDR3 sequence is 14 residues long. CDR1 is SGHAT, CDR2 FQNNGV, per germline. The CDR3 nucleotides read TGTGCCAGCAGCCGTACAGGGAATACAGATACGCAGTATTTT. Encoded protein: CASSRTGNTDTQYF.

In this sample, this clone turned up many times. The chain recombines TRBV24-1 with TRBJ2-7, with D maybe TRBD1 (6 bases). V gave up 9 bases and J gave up 2 bases, with 16 bases separating them. CDR1 and CDR2 from the germline V gene are KGHDR and SFDVKD. The CDR3 loop spans 14 amino acids. Written as DNA, the CDR3 is TGTGCCACCTTCCCCGGGACAATCACCTACGAGCAGTACGTC. This translates into CATFPGTITYEQYV.

The chain recombines TRBV24-1 with TRBJ2-5, with 7 bases fitting TRBD1. The CDR3 is made up of 15 amino acids. Germline-derived CDR1 and CDR2 are KGHDR and SFDVKD. The V gene end was trimmed by 9 bases and the J gene end by 2 bases; junction bases not matched to a gene: 11. The CDR3 DNA reads TGTGCCACCTCGGTAGGGACAGAGGAGCAAGAGACCCAGTACTTC. Amino acid sequence: CATSVGTEEQETQYF.

This chain uses TRBV11-2 with TRBJ2-1; D remains ambiguous. Trimming shortened V by 3 bases and J by 7 bases, and 13 bases separated the two germline ends. Germline CDR1 SGHAT, CDR2 FQNNGV. This CDR3 spans 14 amino acids. CDR3 DNA sequence: TGTGCCAGCAGCTTGGGCAGGAATGCGAATGAGCAGTTCTTC. Translated, it gives CASSLGRNANEQFF.